These 22 T cell receptor beta chains were sequenced from one sample in a study of identifying expanded T cells in peripheral blood (dated by TCRdb to between 2018 and 2021). Receptors were amplified or captured by the immunoSEQ multiplex PCR assay. TCRdb provides this immuneACCESS table in a form limited to in-frame rearrangements. Some clones are lacking; in checked studies, under half of them reflect an unresolved V gene, and why the rest are absent is not known. The sample includes 70,000 to 95,000 clones, with about 88% observed a single time. The ten largest clonotypes hold approximately 4% of the sample. The sample comprised blood. The receptors stem from a person aged 18 to 70 in good health.

The CDR3: CASSASKGIPYNEQFF. For the CDR3, the DNA is TGTGCCAGTAGTGCCTCCAAAGGGATCCCCTACAATGAGCAGTTCTTC. The V gene is TRBV19, the J gene TRBJ2-1; D remains ambiguous. Germline assignment: CDR1 LNHDA and CDR2 SQIVND (reference sequence). The CDR3 consists of 16 residues. Trimming left V 5 bases short and J 2 bases short, with 16 bases between.

This clone was detected only a few times. This chain links TRBV4-1 with TRBJ2-7, with 16 bases that match TRBD2. The CDR3 runs 18 residues. Germline V gene lookup returns CDR1 MGHRA and CDR2 YSYEKL. V shed 4 bases, J shed 0 bases, and the junction held 6 bases outside the gene matches. The DNA for the CDR3 is TGCGCCAGCAGCCCTGGGACTAGCGGGAGGGCTCTCTCCTACGAGCAGTACTTC. Translating gives CASSPGTSGRALSYEQYF.

This clone was found once. The CDR3 region is CAWSVYTTTGELFF. Here the CDR3 DNA reads TGTGCCTGGAGTGTTTATACTACGACCGGGGAGCTGTTTTTT. The chain couples TRBV30 to TRBJ2-2; D call uncertain. The germline V gene has CDR1 GTSNPN and CDR2 SVGIG (reference sequence). This CDR3 is built from 14 residues. Trimming took off 0 bases at V and 5 bases at J, with 10 bases between the two ends.

V and J are TRBV9 and TRBJ2-1; TRBD1 is a possible D gene (5 bases). The germline V and J ends were trimmed by 3 bases and 0 bases, with 16 bases remaining between them. This CDR3 spans 17 amino acids. CDR1 SGDLS and CDR2 YYNGEE come from the germline V gene. In DNA, the CDR3 is TGTGCCAGCAGCGCCTTCCGACAGCCGAGCTCCTACAATGAGCAGTTCTTC. Protein: CASSAFRQPSSYNEQFF.

CDR3 nucleotides: TGCGCCAGCCGCGTTGGGGCAGGGACTGAAGCTTTCTTT. This encodes CASRVGAGTEAFF. This rearrangement joins TRBV5-1 to TRBJ1-1; possibly TRBD1 for D (5 bases). In germline, CDR1 is SGHRS, CDR2 YFSETQ. V was clipped by 7 bases and J by 5 bases, with 15 bases between them. The CDR3 has 13 residues.

The genes are TRBV9 and TRBJ2-2, with 7 bases that match TRBD2. The V segment lost 1 base and the J segment 5 bases; nucleotides outside the gene matches: 11. CDR3 size: 17 residues. From germline, CDR1 is SGDLS and CDR2 YYNGEE. The CDR3 loop reads CASSVRGLAGVTGELFF. CDR3 nucleotide sequence: TGTGCCAGCAGCGTAAGGGGACTTGCGGGGGTTACCGGGGAGCTGTTTTTT.

This rearrangement joins TRBV29-1 to TRBJ2-1; 11 positions match TRBD1. Germline V gene lookup returns CDR1 SQVTM and CDR2 ANQGSEA. V lost 6 bases and J lost 7; bases outside the gene matches: 8. The CDR3 sequence is 14 residues long. The CDR3 bases are TGCAGCGTAGATACCGGGACAGGGGGAAATGAGCAGTTCTTC. This gives the protein CSVDTGTGGNEQFF.

The rearrangement joins TRBV2 to TRBJ2-7; TRBD1 matches at 8 bases. The CDR3 has 15 amino acids. In germline, CDR1 is SNHLY, CDR2 FYNNEI. Trimming at V came to 4 bases and at J to 7 bases, leaving 12 bases not matched to a gene. CDR3 amino acids: CASSAGDRGPWEQYF. Written as DNA, the CDR3 is TGTGCCAGCAGTGCTGGCGACAGGGGCCCTTGGGAGCAGTACTTC.

V and J are TRBV18 and TRBJ2-7, with D perhaps given as TRBD1 or TRBD2 (5 bases each). The V and J ends lost 6 bases and 1 base respectively, with 10 bases between them. CDR3 length: 13 residues. Germline loops: CDR1 KGHSH, CDR2 LQKENI. In nucleotides, the CDR3 is TGTGCCAGCTCCCGGGACGGTTCCTACGAGCAGTACTTC. This gives the protein CASSRDGSYEQYF.

The chain couples TRBV5-6 to TRBJ2-1; tentatively, D is TRBD1 or TRBD2 (5 bases each). Germline CDR1 SGHDT, CDR2 YYEEEE. V shed 4 bases and J shed 10 bases, with 15 bases lying between them. This CDR3 contains 13 residues. CDR3 coding DNA: TGTGCCAGCAGCCCGTGGGGCAGGGAGGAGCAGTTCTTC. Translating it yields CASSPWGREEQFF.

The rearrangement uses TRBV4-1 and TRBJ1-1; tentatively, D is TRBD1 (5 bases). Germline V lookup: CDR1 MGHRA, CDR2 YSYEKL. The V gene lost 4 bases and the J gene lost 7 bases, with 10 bases spanning the gap. The CDR3 has 12 amino acids. CDR3 coding DNA: TGCGCCAGCAGCCTCTCCGGGGGTGAAGCTTTCTTT. It codes for CASSLSGGEAFF.

Worth noting for this clone: One junction end does not reproduce the germline sequence, and a read error may be involved. V and J are TRBV19 and TRBJ2-2; no clear D. CDR3 length: 14 amino acids. Germline assignment: CDR1 LNHDA and CDR2 SQIVND (reference sequence). The CDR3 DNA sequence: TGTGCCAGTAGTATAAGTCCGTCCACCTGGGAGCTGTTTTTT. Protein sequence: CASSISPSTWELFF.

This clone was detected only once. J is TRBJ1-2 and V is TRBV25-1; 9 nucleotides match TRBD1. The CDR3 length is 13 residues. The J segment lost 2 bases and the V segment lost 6 bases, leaving 1 base of the junction unmatched. The germline gives CDR1 MGHDK, CDR2 SYGVNS. For the CDR3, the DNA is TGTGCCAGCAGCGGGACAGGGAACTATGGCTACACCTTC. This sequence encodes CASSGTGNYGYTF.

J is TRBJ1-6 and V is TRBV7-2, with D uncertain. Trimming removed 1 base at V and 8 bases at J, with 6 bases between. Germline V gene lookup returns CDR1 SGHTA and CDR2 FQGNSA. The CDR3 is 13 residues long. As DNA, the CDR3 is TGTGCCAGCAGCTTAGGGGCACATTCACCCCTCCACTTT. Protein product: CASSLGAHSPLHF.

The gene calls are TRBV30 and TRBJ1-3; D call uncertain. The length of the CDR3 is 12 residues. Trimming shortened V by 8 bases and J by 0 bases, and 8 bases separated the two germline ends. CDR1 is GTSNPN, CDR2 SVGIG, per germline (reference sequence). In DNA, the CDR3 is TGTGCCCTGGGGATCTCTGGAAACACCATATATTTT. Its protein product is CALGISGNTIYF.

The chain is built from TRBV7-3 and TRBJ2-7; D call uncertain. V lost 3 bases to trimming and J lost 3 bases, with 6 bases between them. The CDR3 is 12 amino acids. Germline CDR1 reads SGHTA; CDR2 reads FQGTGA. The CDR3 sequence is CASSFVNYEQYF. Written as DNA, the CDR3 is TGTGCCAGCAGCTTTGTCAACTACGAGCAGTACTTC.

In this sample, this clone turned up a few times. V and J are TRBV4-1 and TRBJ1-4, with D uncertain. The V end lost 1 base, the J end lost 10 bases, and 16 bases lay between the germline ends. Germline V CDR1 and CDR2: MGHRA, YSYEKL. This CDR3 spans 15 amino acids. The CDR3 nucleotides are TGCGCCAGCAGCCAAGTTAAATCAAGAGAGACAAAACTGTTTTTT. Its protein is CASSQVKSRETKLFF.

The V call is TRBV28, the J call TRBJ1-2; maybe TRBD1 (6 bases). Germline V gene lookup returns CDR1 MDHEN and CDR2 SYDVKM. The CDR3 covers 16 residues. V dropped 5 bases and J dropped 3 bases, with 19 bases sitting between them. CDR3 DNA sequence: TGTGCCAGCAGTGGGGGAGACAGGAAACTTCACTATGGCTACACCTTC. The encoded protein is CASSGGDRKLHYGYTF.

The genes are TRBV4-3 and TRBJ2-3; D is possibly TRBD2 (6 bases). The germline V gene has CDR1 LGHNA and CDR2 YSLEER. V was shortened by 0 bases and J by 2 bases, with 12 bases between the two germline ends. The length of the CDR3 is 16 residues. The CDR3 is CASSQDTSLITDTQYF. The CDR3 nucleotides are TGCGCCAGCAGCCAAGATACTAGCTTAATCACAGATACGCAGTATTTT.

The J gene is TRBJ2-7, the V gene TRBV7-9; no firm D call. CDR3 size: 12 residues. Germline loops: CDR1 SEHNR, CDR2 FQNEAQ (reference sequence). The germline V and J ends were trimmed by 4 bases and 0 bases, with 4 bases remaining between them. Here the CDR3 reads CASSSSSYEQYF. The CDR3 DNA sequence: TGTGCCAGCAGCTCCAGCTCCTACGAGCAGTACTTC. The full variable domain, with the rest looked up from reference TRBV7-9 and TRBJ2-7, is DTGVSQNPRHKITKRGQNVTFRCDPISEHNRLYWYRQTLGQGPEFLTYFQNEAQLEKSRLLSDRFSAERPKGSFSTLEIQRTEQGDSAMYLCASSSSSYEQYFGPGTRLTVT.

This rearrangement joins TRBV9 to TRBJ2-1; 11 bases are a match to TRBD2. CDR3 length: 15 amino acids. After removal of 3 bases from V and 5 bases from J, the junction contained 4 bases not matched to a gene. CDR1 and CDR2 (germline): SGDLS, YYNGEE. The CDR3 is CASSASGGPHNEQFF. The CDR3 DNA reads as TGTGCCAGCAGCGCTAGCGGGGGGCCTCACAATGAGCAGTTCTTC.

The J gene is TRBJ2-7, the V gene TRBV7-9; 9 bases map to TRBD2. The CDR3 sequence is 15 residues long. CDR1 and CDR2 from the germline V gene are SEHNR and FQNEAQ (reference sequence). Trimming at V came to 3 bases and at J to 5 bases, leaving 8 bases not matched to a gene. Written as DNA, the CDR3 is TGTGCCAGCAGCTTGAGCGGGGGGATGGGGAACGAGCAGTACTTC. Its protein is CASSLSGGMGNEQYF.